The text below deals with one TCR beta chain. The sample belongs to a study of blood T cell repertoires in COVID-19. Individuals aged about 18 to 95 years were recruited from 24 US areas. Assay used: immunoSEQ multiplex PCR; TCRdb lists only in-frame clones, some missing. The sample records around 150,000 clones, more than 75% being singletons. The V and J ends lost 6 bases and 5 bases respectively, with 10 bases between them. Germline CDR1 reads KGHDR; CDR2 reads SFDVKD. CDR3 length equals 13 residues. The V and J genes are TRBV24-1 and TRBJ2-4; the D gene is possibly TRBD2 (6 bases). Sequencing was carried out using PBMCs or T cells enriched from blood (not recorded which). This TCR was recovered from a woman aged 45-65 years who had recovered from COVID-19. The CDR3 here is CATSRPGENIQYF. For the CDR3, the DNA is TGTGCCACCAGTCGCCCGGGGGAAAACATTCAGTACTTC.